Listed below are T cell receptor beta chains from one sample, sequenced in a study of blood T cells in healthy people across ages. From the 5' RACE reads, TCRdb called clonotypes with MiXCR, one entry per CDR3 protein. The sample records 650,000 to 1,000,000 distinct CDR3 sequences, about 45% being singletons. The sample taken for sequencing was blood. The receptor source for this set is an elderly man in good health. The CDR3 runs from the conserved cysteine through the conserved F or W. Each record gives: clone size, J gene, V gene, D gene, CDR3 protein, CDR3 DNA. D genes are given only for firm matches. The size of a clone is reported for some rows only, either as once, few or many, or as a class for expanded clones.

clone size: NA
J gene: TRBJ2-3
V gene: TRBV18
D gene: NA
CDR3 protein: CASSRPRYRTDTQYF
CDR3 DNA: TGTGCCAGCTCCCGACCCAGGTATCGGACAGATACGCAGTATTTT

clone size: NA
J gene: TRBJ2-1
V gene: TRBV11-2
D gene: NA
CDR3 protein: CASSTGTSYNEQFF
CDR3 DNA: TGTGCCAGCAGCACCGGGACCAGTTACAATGAGCAGTTCTTC

clone size: many
J gene: TRBJ2-1
V gene: TRBV29-1
D gene: NA
CDR3 protein: CSVDAPGDDYNEQFF
CDR3 DNA: TGCAGCGTAGATGCCCCGGGAGACGATTACAATGAGCAGTTCTTC

clone size: few
J gene: TRBJ2-1
V gene: TRBV20-1
D gene: TRBD2
CDR3 protein: CSTPLVAGGHGQFF
CDR3 DNA: TGCAGTACTCCCCTGGTAGCGGGAGGGCACGGGCAGTTCTTC

clone size: NA
J gene: TRBJ2-3
V gene: TRBV12-3/TRBV12-4
D gene: NA
CDR3 protein: CASSLAGLNPTDTQYF
CDR3 DNA: TGTGCCAGCAGTTTGGCGGGACTCAACCCCACAGATACGCAGTATTTT

clone size: NA
J gene: TRBJ1-6
V gene: TRBV11-2
D gene: NA
CDR3 protein: CASSLGGGTFNSPLHF
CDR3 DNA: TGTGCCAGCAGCTTAGGGGGCGGTACATTTAATTCACCCCTCCACTTT

clone size: NA
J gene: TRBJ2-3
V gene: TRBV2
D gene: TRBD2
CDR3 protein: CASSDYGLATDTQYF
CDR3 DNA: TGTGCCAGCAGTGACTACGGACTAGCTACAGATACGCAGTATTTT

clone size: NA
J gene: TRBJ2-3
V gene: TRBV29-1
D gene: NA
CDR3 protein: CSVEDTTSTDTQYF
CDR3 DNA: TGCAGCGTTGAAGACACAACTAGCACAGATACGCAGTATTTT

clone size: NA
J gene: TRBJ2-1
V gene: TRBV7-9
D gene: NA
CDR3 protein: CASSLTGGLEETQFF
CDR3 DNA: TGTGCCAGCAGCTTGACGGGTGGCCTTGAGGAGACCCAGTTCTTC

clone size: NA
J gene: TRBJ2-5
V gene: TRBV28
D gene: NA
CDR3 protein: CASSLYSAQETQYF
CDR3 DNA: TGTGCCAGCAGTTTATACTCGGCCCAAGAGACCCAGTACTTC

clone size: few
J gene: TRBJ2-1
V gene: TRBV20-1
D gene: NA
CDR3 protein: CSAETQSSYNEQFF
CDR3 DNA: TGCAGTGCAGAGACTCAAAGTTCATACAATGAGCAGTTCTTC

clone size: NA
J gene: TRBJ2-7
V gene: TRBV7-8
D gene: TRBD1
CDR3 protein: CASETPGQGAYEQYF
CDR3 DNA: TGTGCCAGCGAAACCCCGGGACAGGGGGCCTACGAGCAGTACTTC

clone size: NA
J gene: TRBJ2-7
V gene: TRBV12-3/TRBV12-4
D gene: TRBD2
CDR3 protein: CASSDQRGNSYEQYF
CDR3 DNA: TGTGCCAGCAGTGACCAGCGGGGAAACTCCTACGAGCAGTACTTC

clone size: NA
J gene: TRBJ2-1
V gene: TRBV11-1
D gene: NA
CDR3 protein: CASIDLGERNNEQFF
CDR3 DNA: TGTGCCAGCATAGACCTGGGGGAGCGCAACAATGAGCAGTTCTTC

clone size: NA
J gene: TRBJ2-4
V gene: TRBV28
D gene: TRBD2
CDR3 protein: CASSSPGTSRYGQYF
CDR3 DNA: TGTGCCAGCAGTTCTCCCGGGACTAGCCGATACGGGCAGTACTTC

clone size: NA
J gene: TRBJ1-2
V gene: TRBV28
D gene: TRBD1
CDR3 protein: CASSYTGARKGYTF
CDR3 DNA: TGTGCCAGCAGTTACACAGGGGCGAGAAAGGGCTACACCTTC

clone size: NA
J gene: TRBJ2-3
V gene: TRBV5-6
D gene: TRBD2
CDR3 protein: CASSLVGRAVDTQYF
CDR3 DNA: TGTGCCAGCAGCTTGGTCGGGAGGGCGGTGGATACGCAGTATTTT

clone size: NA
J gene: TRBJ2-3
V gene: TRBV20-1
D gene: TRBD2
CDR3 protein: CSAFYGGADTQYF
CDR3 DNA: TGCAGTGCCTTTTACGGGGGGGCAGATACGCAGTATTTT

clone size: NA
J gene: TRBJ2-3
V gene: TRBV28
D gene: TRBD2
CDR3 protein: CASSTNLGGSNADTQYF
CDR3 DNA: TGTGCCAGCAGTACAAACCTGGGCGGGAGTAATGCAGATACGCAGTATTTT

clone size: NA
J gene: TRBJ2-3
V gene: TRBV7-9
D gene: TRBD2
CDR3 protein: CASSPRLAGIDRYAYF
CDR3 DNA: TGTGCCAGCAGCCCCCGACTAGCGGGAATAGACAGATACGCGTATTTT

clone size: NA
J gene: TRBJ2-3
V gene: TRBV20-1
D gene: TRBD2
CDR3 protein: CSARDTSGGWGTQYF
CDR3 DNA: TGCAGTGCTAGAGATACTAGCGGGGGATGGGGTACGCAGTATTTT

clone size: NA
J gene: TRBJ2-3
V gene: TRBV5-1
D gene: NA
CDR3 protein: CASSLHGRIEDVDTQYF
CDR3 DNA: TGCGCCAGCAGCTTGCATGGACGGATAGAGGATGTAGATACGCAGTATTTT

clone size: NA
J gene: TRBJ2-7
V gene: TRBV18
D gene: NA
CDR3 protein: CASSPRGESSYEQYF
CDR3 DNA: TGTGCCAGCTCACCCCGGGGTGAGAGCTCCTACGAGCAGTACTTC

clone size: NA
J gene: TRBJ1-6
V gene: TRBV2
D gene: TRBD1
CDR3 protein: CASARGQNNSPLHF
CDR3 DNA: TGTGCCAGCGCCCGGGGACAGAATAATTCACCCCTCCACTTT

clone size: few
J gene: TRBJ1-4
V gene: TRBV2
D gene: NA
CDR3 protein: CASISDGEKLFF
CDR3 DNA: TGTGCCAGCATTAGTGACGGAGAAAAACTGTTTTTT

clone size: NA
J gene: TRBJ2-6
V gene: TRBV6-1
D gene: NA
CDR3 protein: CASGMDHPPSGANVLTF
CDR3 DNA: TGTGCCAGCGGAATGGACCATCCCCCCTCTGGGGCCAACGTCCTGACTTTC

clone size: NA
J gene: TRBJ2-5
V gene: TRBV30
D gene: NA
CDR3 protein: CAWSVHIALQETQYF
CDR3 DNA: TGTGCCTGGAGTGTACATATAGCACTCCAAGAGACCCAGTACTTC

clone size: NA
J gene: TRBJ1-5
V gene: TRBV20-1
D gene: NA
CDR3 protein: CSASKGGGGNQPQHF
CDR3 DNA: TGCAGTGCCAGCAAGGGCGGGGGTGGCAATCAGCCCCAGCATTTT

clone size: few
J gene: TRBJ2-5
V gene: TRBV24-1
D gene: NA
CDR3 protein: CATSDRDQETQYF
CDR3 DNA: TGTGCCACCAGTGATCGGGACCAAGAGACCCAGTACTTC

clone size: NA
J gene: TRBJ2-3
V gene: TRBV10-3
D gene: TRBD2
CDR3 protein: CAISRLAGGTDTQYF
CDR3 DNA: TGTGCCATCAGTCGACTAGCGGGAGGCACAGATACGCAGTATTTT

clone size: NA
J gene: TRBJ2-1
V gene: TRBV20-1
D gene: TRBD2
CDR3 protein: CSAKSGRAHNEQFF
CDR3 DNA: TGCAGTGCTAAAAGCGGGAGGGCCCACAATGAGCAGTTCTTC

clone size: few
J gene: TRBJ1-2
V gene: TRBV12-3/TRBV12-4
D gene: NA
CDR3 protein: CASTQEASTPGYTF
CDR3 DNA: TGTGCCAGCACCCAAGAGGCTTCGACCCCTGGCTACACCTTC

clone size: NA
J gene: TRBJ2-3
V gene: TRBV4-3
D gene: TRBD2
CDR3 protein: CASSQVSQAGAGTDTQYF
CDR3 DNA: TGCGCCAGCAGCCAAGTTTCTCAGGCGGGAGCGGGCACAGATACGCAGTATTTT

clone size: NA
J gene: TRBJ1-2
V gene: TRBV4-2
D gene: NA
CDR3 protein: CASSQDEGRKNGYTF
CDR3 DNA: TGTGCCAGCAGCCAAGATGAAGGGCGTAAGAATGGCTACACCTTC

clone size: NA
J gene: TRBJ2-7
V gene: TRBV4-3
D gene: TRBD2
CDR3 protein: CASSPAAGASYEQYF
CDR3 DNA: TGCGCCAGCAGCCCCGCAGCGGGAGCCTCCTACGAGCAGTACTTC

clone size: few
J gene: TRBJ2-1
V gene: TRBV5-1
D gene: TRBD2
CDR3 protein: CASSLRLAGVPWDEQFF
CDR3 DNA: TGCGCCAGCAGCTTGAGACTAGCGGGAGTGCCGTGGGATGAGCAGTTCTTC

clone size: once
J gene: TRBJ2-7
V gene: TRBV12-3/TRBV12-4
D gene: TRBD1
CDR3 protein: CASSKTGEGWYEQYF
CDR3 DNA: TGTGCCAGCAGTAAGACAGGGGAAGGGTGGTACGAGCAGTACTTC

clone size: NA
J gene: TRBJ2-5
V gene: TRBV7-9
D gene: NA
CDR3 protein: CASGYFGTIQETQYF
CDR3 DNA: TGTGCCAGCGGATACTTCGGGACGATCCAAGAGACCCAGTACTTC

clone size: NA
J gene: TRBJ2-7
V gene: TRBV30
D gene: TRBD1
CDR3 protein: CAWSEVRGLDEQYF
CDR3 DNA: TGTGCCTGGAGTGAGGTCAGGGGGCTCGACGAGCAGTACTTC

clone size: NA
J gene: TRBJ2-5
V gene: TRBV4-2
D gene: TRBD1
CDR3 protein: CASSQMGGGQGQETQYF
CDR3 DNA: TGTGCCAGCAGCCAAATGGGGGGGGGACAGGGACAAGAGACCCAGTACTTC

clone size: NA
J gene: TRBJ2-7
V gene: TRBV4-2
D gene: NA
CDR3 protein: CASSQAIDTRAEQYF
CDR3 DNA: TGTGCCAGCAGCCAAGCGATAGACACTCGTGCCGAGCAGTACTTC